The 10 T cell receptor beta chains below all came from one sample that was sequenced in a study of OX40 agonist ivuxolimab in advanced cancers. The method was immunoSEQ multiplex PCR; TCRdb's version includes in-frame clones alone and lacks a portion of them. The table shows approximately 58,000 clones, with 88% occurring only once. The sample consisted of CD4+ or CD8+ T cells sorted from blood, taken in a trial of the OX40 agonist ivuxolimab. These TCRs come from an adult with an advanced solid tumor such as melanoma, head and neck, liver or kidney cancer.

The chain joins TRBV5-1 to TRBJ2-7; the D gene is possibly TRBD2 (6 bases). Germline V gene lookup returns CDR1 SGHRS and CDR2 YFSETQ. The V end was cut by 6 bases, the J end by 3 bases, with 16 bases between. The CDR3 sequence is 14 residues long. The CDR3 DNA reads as TGCGCCAGCAAATTGGGGGGAATCCACTACGAGCAGTACTTC. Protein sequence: CASKLGGIHYEQYF.

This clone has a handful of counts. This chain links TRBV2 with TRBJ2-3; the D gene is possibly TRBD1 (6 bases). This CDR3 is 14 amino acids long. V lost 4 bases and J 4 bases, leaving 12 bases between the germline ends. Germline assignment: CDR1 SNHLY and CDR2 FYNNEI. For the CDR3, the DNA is TGTGCCAGCAGTGTAAGGGGGAGCTCAGATACGCAGTATTTT. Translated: CASSVRGSSDTQYF. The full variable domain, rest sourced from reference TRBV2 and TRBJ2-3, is EPEVTQTPSHQVTQMGQEVILRCVPISNHLYFYWYRQILGQKVEFLVSFYNNEISEKSEIFDDQFSVERPDGSNFTLKIRSTKLEDSAMYFCASSVRGSSDTQYFGPGTRLTVL.

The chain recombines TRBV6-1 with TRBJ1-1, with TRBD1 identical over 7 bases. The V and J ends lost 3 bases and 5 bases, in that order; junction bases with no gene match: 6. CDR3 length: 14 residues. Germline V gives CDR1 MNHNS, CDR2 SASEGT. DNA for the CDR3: TGTGCCAGCAGTGAGAGACAGGGACCGACTGAAGCTTTCTTT. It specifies CASSERQGPTEAFF.

The CDR3 nucleotides read TGTGCCATACAGGCCCCGAACACCGGGGAGCTGTTTTTT. It specifies CAIQAPNTGELFF. J is TRBJ2-2 and V is TRBV19, with D perhaps TRBD1 (5 bases). This CDR3 region has 13 residues. The germline V gene encodes CDR1 LNHDA and CDR2 SQIVND (reference sequence). The V end was cut by 10 bases, the J end by 0 bases, with 9 bases between.

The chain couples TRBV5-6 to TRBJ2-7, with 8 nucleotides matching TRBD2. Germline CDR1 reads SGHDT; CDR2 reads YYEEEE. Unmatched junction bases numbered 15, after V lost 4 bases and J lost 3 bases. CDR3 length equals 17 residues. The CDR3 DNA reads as TGTGCCAGCAGCGTTAAAGTACGCGGGAGGACCGGCTACGAGCAGTACTTC. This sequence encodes CASSVKVRGRTGYEQYF.

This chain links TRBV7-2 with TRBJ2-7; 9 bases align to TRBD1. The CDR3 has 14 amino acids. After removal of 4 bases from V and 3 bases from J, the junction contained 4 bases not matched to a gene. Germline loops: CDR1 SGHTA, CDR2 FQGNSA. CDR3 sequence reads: CASSSQTGGYEQYF. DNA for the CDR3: TGTGCCAGCAGCTCCCAGACAGGGGGCTACGAGCAGTACTTC.

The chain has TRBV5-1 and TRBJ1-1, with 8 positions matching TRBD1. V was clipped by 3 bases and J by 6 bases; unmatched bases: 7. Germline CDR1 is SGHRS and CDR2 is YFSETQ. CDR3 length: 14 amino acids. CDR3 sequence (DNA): TGCGCCAGCAGCTGGGGACAGGCTACCGCTGAAGCTTTCTTT. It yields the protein CASSWGQATAEAFF.

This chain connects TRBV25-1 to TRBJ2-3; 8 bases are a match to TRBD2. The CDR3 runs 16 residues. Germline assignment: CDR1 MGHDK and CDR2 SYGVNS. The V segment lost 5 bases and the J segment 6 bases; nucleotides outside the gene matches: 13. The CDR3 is CASSTLGSGGRDTQYF. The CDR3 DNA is TGTGCCAGCAGTACCCTGGGAAGCGGGGGACGGGATACGCAGTATTTT.

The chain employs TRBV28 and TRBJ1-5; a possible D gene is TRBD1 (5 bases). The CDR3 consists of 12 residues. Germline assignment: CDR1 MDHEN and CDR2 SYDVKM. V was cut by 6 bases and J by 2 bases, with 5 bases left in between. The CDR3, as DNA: TGTGCCAGCAGGACAGGCAATCAGCCCCAGCATTTT. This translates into CASRTGNQPQHF.

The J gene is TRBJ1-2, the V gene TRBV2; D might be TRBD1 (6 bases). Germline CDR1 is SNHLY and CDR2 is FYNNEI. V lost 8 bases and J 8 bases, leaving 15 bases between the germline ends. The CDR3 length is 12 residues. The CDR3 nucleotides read TGTGCCAGCGTACCAAGGGGGTACGGCTACACCTTC. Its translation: CASVPRGYGYTF. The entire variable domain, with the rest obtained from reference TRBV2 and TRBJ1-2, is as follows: EPEVTQTPSHQVTQMGQEVILRCVPISNHLYFYWYRQILGQKVEFLVSFYNNEISEKSEIFDDQFSVERPDGSNFTLKIRSTKLEDSAMYFCASVPRGYGYTFGSGTRLTVV.